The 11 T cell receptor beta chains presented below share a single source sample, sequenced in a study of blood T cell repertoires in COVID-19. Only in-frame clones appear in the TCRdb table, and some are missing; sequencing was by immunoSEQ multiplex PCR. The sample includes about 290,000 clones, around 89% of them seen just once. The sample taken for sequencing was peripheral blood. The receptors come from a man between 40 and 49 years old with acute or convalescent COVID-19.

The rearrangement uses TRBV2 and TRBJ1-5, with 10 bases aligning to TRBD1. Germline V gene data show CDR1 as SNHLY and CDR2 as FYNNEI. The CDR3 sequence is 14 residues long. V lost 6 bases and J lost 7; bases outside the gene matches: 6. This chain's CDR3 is CASSATGGRQPQHF. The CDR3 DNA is TGTGCCAGCAGCGCGACAGGGGGCAGGCAGCCCCAGCATTTT. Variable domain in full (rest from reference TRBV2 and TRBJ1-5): EPEVTQTPSHQVTQMGQEVILRCVPISNHLYFYWYRQILGQKVEFLVSFYNNEISEKSEIFDDQFSVERPDGSNFTLKIRSTKLEDSAMYFCASSATGGRQPQHFGDGTRLSIL.

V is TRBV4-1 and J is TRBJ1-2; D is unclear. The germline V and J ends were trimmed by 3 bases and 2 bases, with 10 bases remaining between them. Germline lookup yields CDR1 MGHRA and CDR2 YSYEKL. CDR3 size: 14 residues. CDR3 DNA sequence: TGCGCCAGCAGCCATCCCGCGGTGAACTATGGCTACACCTTC. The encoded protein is CASSHPAVNYGYTF.

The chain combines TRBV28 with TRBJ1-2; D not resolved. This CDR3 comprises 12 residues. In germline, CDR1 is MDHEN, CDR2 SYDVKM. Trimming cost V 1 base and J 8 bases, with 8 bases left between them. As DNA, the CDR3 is TGTGCCAGCAGTTTATCCGGGTTGGGCTACACCTTC. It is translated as CASSLSGLGYTF.

As DNA, the CDR3 is TGTGCCAGCAGCCCCACCCCAACTAGCTCCTACGAGCAGTACTTC. Translated: CASSPTPTSSYEQYF. The chain uses TRBV5-5 and TRBJ2-7; D possibly corresponds to TRBD2 (5 bases). CDR1 and CDR2 from the germline V gene are SGHKS and YYEKEE (reference sequence). The CDR3 length is 15 residues. V lost 4 bases, J lost 0 bases, and 14 bases lay in between.

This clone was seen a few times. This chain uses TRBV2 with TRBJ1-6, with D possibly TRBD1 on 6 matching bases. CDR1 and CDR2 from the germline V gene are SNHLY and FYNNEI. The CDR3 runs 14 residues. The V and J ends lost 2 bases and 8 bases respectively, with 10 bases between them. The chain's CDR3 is CASSENAGDSPLHF. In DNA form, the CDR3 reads TGTGCCAGCAGTGAAAATGCAGGGGATTCACCCCTCCACTTT.

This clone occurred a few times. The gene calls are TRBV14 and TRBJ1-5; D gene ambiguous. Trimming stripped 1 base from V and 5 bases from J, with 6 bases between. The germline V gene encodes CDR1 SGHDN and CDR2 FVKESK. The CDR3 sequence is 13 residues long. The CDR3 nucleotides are TGTGCCAGCAGCCAAGGCAGCGATCAGCCCCAGCATTTT. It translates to CASSQGSDQPQHF.

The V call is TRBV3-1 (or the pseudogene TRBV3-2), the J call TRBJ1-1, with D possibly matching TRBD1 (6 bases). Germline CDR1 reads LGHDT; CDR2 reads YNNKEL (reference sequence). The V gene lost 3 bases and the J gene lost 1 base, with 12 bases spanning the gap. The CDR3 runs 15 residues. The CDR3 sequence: CASSHAGGANTEAFF. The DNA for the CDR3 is TGTGCCAGCAGCCATGCGGGGGGCGCGAACACTGAAGCTTTCTTT.

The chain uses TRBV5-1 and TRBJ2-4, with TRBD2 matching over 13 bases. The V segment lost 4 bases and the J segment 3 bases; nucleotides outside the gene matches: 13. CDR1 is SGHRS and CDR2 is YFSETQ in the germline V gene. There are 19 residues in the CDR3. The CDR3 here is CASSPGTSGAPEGKNIQYF. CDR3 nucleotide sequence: TGCGCCAGCAGCCCAGGGACTAGCGGGGCCCCGGAGGGCAAAAACATTCAGTACTTC.

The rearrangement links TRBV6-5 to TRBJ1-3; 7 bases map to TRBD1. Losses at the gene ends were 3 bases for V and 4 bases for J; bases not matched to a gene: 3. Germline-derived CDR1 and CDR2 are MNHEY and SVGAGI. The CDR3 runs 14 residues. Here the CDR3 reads CASSYGQEGNTIYF. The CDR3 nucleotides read TGTGCCAGCAGTTATGGACAGGAGGGAAACACCATATATTTT.

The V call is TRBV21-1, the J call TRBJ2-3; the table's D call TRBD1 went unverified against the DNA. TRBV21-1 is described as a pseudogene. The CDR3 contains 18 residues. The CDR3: CASSKGVEPGRDMDTQYF. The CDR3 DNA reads TGTGCCAGCAGCAAAGGCGTGGAGCCAGGGCGAGATATGGATACGCAGTATTTT.

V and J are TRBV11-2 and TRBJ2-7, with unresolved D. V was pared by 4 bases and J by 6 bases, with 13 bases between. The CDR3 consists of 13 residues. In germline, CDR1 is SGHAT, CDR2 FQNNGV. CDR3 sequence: CASSSSGAIEQYF. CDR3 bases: TGTGCCAGCAGCTCCTCCGGTGCTATCGAGCAGTACTTC.